This T cell receptor (beta chain) was documented in a study of T-cell reconstitution after alpha-beta-depleted transplantation in children. The CDR3 totals 14 residues. Germline V lookup: CDR1 SGHRS, CDR2 YFSETQ. Trimming took 4 bases from V and 3 from J, leaving 13 bases between them. This clonotype showed up many times. For TCRbeta, the library was prepared with unique molecular identifiers. TCRdb ran MiXCR on the PCR reads and lists one entry per CDR3 protein. Among under 350,000 distinct CDR3 sequences, around 9.6% were seen once, and the ten largest hold over 9%. The sequencing here drew on PBMCs from the stem cell graft donor, taken from the stem cell graft. This TCR was sampled from a human donor who donated a stem cell graft to a child with SCID. The chain links TRBV5-1 to TRBJ1-1; D gene unclear. The chain's CDR3 is CASSTGTVYTEAFF. For the CDR3, the DNA is TGCGCCAGCAGCACTGGCACGGTTTACACTGAAGCTTTCTTT.